This T cell receptor (beta chain) was found in a study of CD8 T cell repertoires and HIV-1 epitope variants. In the study overall: Twenty-five autologous and known Gag and Nef epitope variant peptides each stimulated T cells separately. Enriched T cells were co-cultured with equal autologous T cell-negative cells. Study-level findings and limits: This assay reports beta chains of antigen-expanded cells, not T cell function.

This clone was detected a few times. The antigen is undetermined. The method was immunoSEQ multiplex PCR; TCRdb's version includes in-frame clones alone and lacks a portion of them. The sample holds roughly 2,700 clones, 67% seen once. Sample: cultured CD8+ T cells derived from PBMCs. This receptor was taken from a male donor with HIV.

As DNA, the CDR3 is TGTGCCAGCAGCGATCACAATCAGCCCCAGCATTTT. Translation: CASSDHNQPQHF. This chain joins TRBV5-5 and TRBJ1-5; D not certain. Per the germline V gene, CDR1 is SGHKS and CDR2 is YYEKEE (reference sequence). Trimming took 4 bases from V and 3 from J, leaving 5 bases between them. The CDR3 length is 12 residues.